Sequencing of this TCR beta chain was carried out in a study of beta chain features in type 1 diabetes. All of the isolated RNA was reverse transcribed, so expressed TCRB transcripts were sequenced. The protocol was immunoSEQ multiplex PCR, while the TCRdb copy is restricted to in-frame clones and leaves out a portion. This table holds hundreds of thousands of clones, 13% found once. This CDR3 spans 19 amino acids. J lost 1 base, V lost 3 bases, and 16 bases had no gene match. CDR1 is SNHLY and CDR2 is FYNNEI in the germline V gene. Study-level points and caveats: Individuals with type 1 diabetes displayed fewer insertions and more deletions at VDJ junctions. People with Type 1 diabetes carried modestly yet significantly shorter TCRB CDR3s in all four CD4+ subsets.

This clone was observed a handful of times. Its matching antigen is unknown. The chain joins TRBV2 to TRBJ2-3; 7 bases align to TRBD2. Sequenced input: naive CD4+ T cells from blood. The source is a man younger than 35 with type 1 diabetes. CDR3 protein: CASSDDQAGSPGGTDTQYF. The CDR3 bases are TGTGCCAGCAGTGATGACCAAGCGGGGAGCCCGGGTGGCACAGATACGCAGTATTTT. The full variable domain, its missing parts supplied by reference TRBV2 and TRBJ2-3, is EPEVTQTPSHQVTQMGQEVILRCVPISNHLYFYWYRQILGQKVEFLVSFYNNEISEKSEIFDDQFSVERPDGSNFTLKIRSTKLEDSAMYFCASSDDQAGSPGGTDTQYFGPGTRLTVL.